This T cell receptor (beta chain) derives from a study of CD8 T cell repertoires and HIV-1 epitope variants. As to this clone: Its target is unknown.

TCRdb keeps only in-frame clones here, not all; method: immunoSEQ multiplex PCR. Of roughly 7,000 clones listed, around 60% were seen once; the top ten hold 42%. This CDR3 region has 13 residues. In germline, CDR1 is SGHNT, CDR2 YYREEE (reference sequence). V was shortened by 0 bases and J by 9 bases, with 10 bases between the two germline ends. Sequenced: cultured CD8+ T cells derived from PBMCs. The sequence came from a male donor with HIV. The chain couples TRBV5-4 to TRBJ2-1, with D unclear. As DNA, the CDR3 is TGTGCCAGCAGCTTGGGAACTGATAGTGAGCAGTTCTTC. Encoded protein: CASSLGTDSEQFF.